Listed here is a single T cell receptor beta chain. The antigen is unknown. This entry is derived from a study of post-analysis software for immune sequencing data. Study-level points and caveats: About five TRBV segments, including TRBV5-6, TRBV5-1 and TRBV20-1, were more frequent in patients than controls.

Incorporated into the TCR beta cDNA libraries were unique molecular identifiers, which served to reduce PCR and sequencing biases. TCRdb passed the PCR reads through MiXCR, listing each CDR3 protein once. Of 380,000 or so distinct CDR3 sequences detected, around 37% appear once; the ten largest clones hold 13%. The CDR3 consists of 13 residues. V shed 3 bases and J shed 3 bases, with 8 bases lying between them. The TCR originated in a girl between 5 and 17 years old with multiple sclerosis. This chain uses TRBV12-3 or TRBV12-4 with TRBJ1-2; D gene uncertain. Sequences were obtained from blood. This CDR3 reads CASSFPRYYGYTF. CDR3 DNA sequence: TGTGCCAGCAGTTTTCCGAGGTACTATGGCTACACCTTC.